This TCR beta chain is drawn from a study of molecular identifiers for immune sequencing clone quantification. The CDR3 totals 18 residues. With V trimmed by 5 bases and J by 7 bases, 17 bases remained unmatched. The germline V gene has CDR1 SGDLS and CDR2 YYNGEE. TCRdb recomputed calls from the PCR reads with MiXCR, one row per CDR3 protein. The data hold about 510,000 distinct CDR3 sequences, with over 20% observed a single time. This clonotype was recorded many times. J is TRBJ2-3 and V is TRBV9; TRBD2 aligns across 12 bases. The origin of this receptor is a human donor in good health. Some libraries in this study had Jurkat cell RNA spiked in. Sequenced sample: naive CD8+ T cells from blood, with Jurkat cell RNA spiked in. Subset denoted: FACS-sorted CD8+CD4-CCR7+CD45RA+ naive T cells. CDR3 protein: CASSRKLWASGGANTQYF. The CDR3 DNA reads as TGTGCCAGCAGTAGAAAACTATGGGCTAGCGGGGGGGCGAATACGCAGTATTTT.